The 2 T cell receptor beta chains below were found in one sample sequenced in a study of blood T cell repertoires in COVID-19. Clones were read by immunoSEQ multiplex PCR, and TCRdb kept only the in-frame ones, dropping some. The table has about 52,000 clones, about 90% seen once. The source material was peripheral blood. The receptors were sampled from a human donor with active COVID-19. The donor label of this sample is uncertain.

V gene TRBV7-6 combines with J gene TRBJ2-7; TRBD2 is a possible D gene (6 bases). The CDR3 length is 14 residues. Trimming removed 6 bases from V and 3 bases from J, with 15 bases in between. Germline CDR1 is SGHVS and CDR2 is FNYEAQ. The chain's CDR3 is CASSSSGGNYEQYF. DNA for the CDR3: TGTGCCAGCAGTTCTAGTGGGGGGAACTACGAGCAGTACTTC.

The chain employs TRBV7-2 and TRBJ2-7; no firm D call. Per the germline V gene, CDR1 is SGHTA and CDR2 is FQGNSA. The CDR3 sequence is 12 residues long. V lost 2 bases, J lost 5 bases, and 7 bases lay in between. CDR3 in DNA: TGTGCCAGCAGCTTACTAGTGGACGAGCAGTACTTC. Encoded protein: CASSLLVDEQYF.